This TCR beta chain derives from a study of glioma-infiltrating T cells. The ends lost 0 bases at V and 5 bases at J; junction bases unmatched: 6. The CDR3 spans 15 residues. In germline, CDR1 is MNHNS, CDR2 SASEGT. Regarding this clonotype: Its antigen is not known.

TCR alpha and beta CDR3 regions were amplified from RNA using iRepertoire nested multiplex PCR. Each CDR3 protein gets one entry after TCRdb re-called the multiplex PCR reads with MiXCR. The sample contains about 140,000 distinct CDR3 sequences, roughly two fifths of which appear only once. Broader study findings: Only very few CDR3 sequences appeared in both tissue and blood. Above-expected tissue-blood divergence occurred in all gliomas, most in low-grade ones.

The chain has TRBV6-1 and TRBJ1-2, with TRBD1 matching 7 bases. Sequencing input: glioma tissue, nonneoplastic brain tissue, or PBMCs (not recorded which). The TCR originated in a human donor with low-grade glioma or glioblastoma, undergoing nonglioma brain surgery, or in good health (not recorded which). The CDR3 protein is CASSEAPGQQYGYTF. CDR3 DNA: TGTGCCAGCAGTGAAGCGCCGGGACAGCAGTATGGCTACACCTTC.